The 26 T cell receptor beta chains below all came from one sample that was sequenced in a study of shared clonotypes between healthy human individuals. The naive CD8 population came from CD45RO-negative cells selected for CCR7, without terminally differentiated effector memory CD45RA+ cells. Assay used: immunoSEQ multiplex PCR; TCRdb lists only in-frame clones, some missing. The table shows around 1.9 million clones, with just over 90% occurring only once. Sequences were obtained from naive CD8+ T cells from PBMCs. The receptors stem from a man younger than 30 in good health. Some clones in this sample may be carry-over from other donors' samples.

The count of this clone is one. The chain couples TRBV7-6 to TRBJ2-7, with 7 positions matching TRBD2. CDR3 size: 15 residues. From germline, CDR1 is SGHVS and CDR2 FNYEAQ. Germline trimming cut 5 bases from V and 4 bases from J; bases unmatched to any gene: 11. The CDR3 spells CASSPYQRGPYEQYF. CDR3 DNA sequence: TGTGCCAGCAGCCCCTACCAGCGGGGCCCGTACGAGCAGTACTTC. The entire variable domain, with the rest obtained from reference TRBV7-6 and TRBJ2-7, is as follows: GAGVSQSPRYKVTKRGQDVALRCDPISGHVSLYWYRQALGQGPEFLTYFNYEAQQDKSGLPNDRFSAERPEGSISTLTIQRTEQRDSAMYRCASSPYQRGPYEQYFGPGTRLTVT.

This sequence joins TRBV27 and TRBJ1-1; TRBD1 aligns across 9 bases. Germline loops: CDR1 MNHEY, CDR2 SMNVEV (reference sequence). J was trimmed by 6 bases and V by 5 bases; bases with no gene match: 4. The CDR3 loop spans 13 amino acids. The CDR3 DNA is TGTGCCAGCAGTACAAGGACAGGGGCTGAAGCTTTCTTT. It translates to CASSTRTGAEAFF.

The genes are TRBV9 and TRBJ2-3; 10 nucleotides line up with TRBD2. The CDR3 sequence is 16 residues long. V dropped 4 bases and J dropped 1; count of bases not matched to a gene: 6. Germline V lookup: CDR1 SGDLS, CDR2 YYNGEE. CDR3 region: CASSTLAGGRTDTQYF. CDR3 in DNA: TGTGCCAGCAGCACCTTAGCGGGAGGACGCACAGATACGCAGTATTTT.

V is TRBV19 and J is TRBJ1-1; D is undetermined. Per the germline V gene, CDR1 is LNHDA and CDR2 is SQIVND (reference sequence). The CDR3 length is 13 residues. V was cut by 5 bases and J by 3 bases, with 10 bases left in between. CDR3: CASSLDGYTEAFF. In DNA form, the CDR3 reads TGTGCCAGTAGTCTGGACGGCTACACTGAAGCTTTCTTT. The full variable domain, completed using reference TRBV19 and TRBJ1-1, is DGGITQSPKYLFRKEGQNVTLSCEQNLNHDAMYWYRQDPGQGLRLIYYSQIVNDFQKGDIAEGYSVSREKKESFPLTVTSAQKNPTAFYLCASSLDGYTEAFFGQGTRLTVV.

The chain employs TRBV7-9 and TRBJ1-4; D gene unclear. V lost 4 bases to trimming and J lost 0 bases, with 12 bases between them. Germline CDR1 SEHNR, CDR2 FQNEAQ (reference sequence). This CDR3 spans 16 amino acids. The chain's CDR3 is CASSSTGVSTNEKLFF. CDR3 bases: TGTGCCAGCAGCTCCACGGGCGTCTCAACTAATGAAAAACTGTTTTTT.

The chain uses TRBV7-9 and TRBJ2-7; TRBD1 is a possible D gene (6 bases). The V and J ends lost 4 bases and 0 bases respectively, with 13 bases between them. Germline CDR1 and CDR2: SEHNR and FQNEAQ (reference sequence). The CDR3 has 15 residues. CDR3 nucleotide sequence: TGTGCCAGCAGCTCCACGACAGGTCGCTCCTACGAGCAGTACTTC. Translation: CASSSTTGRSYEQYF.

This chain connects TRBV11-2 to TRBJ2-3; 10 bases map to TRBD2. Losses at the gene ends were 5 bases for V and 5 bases for J; bases not matched to a gene: 7. CDR3 length: 15 residues. CDR1 is SGHAT and CDR2 is FQNNGV in the germline V gene. CDR3 DNA sequence: TGTGCCAGCAGCGAACTAAGCGGGGGGGGAGATACGCAGTATTTT. It encodes CASSELSGGGDTQYF.

This clone was picked up one time. Other nucleotide sequences from this sample produce the same CDR3. Here the CDR3 reads CASSIGANEQFF. The CDR3 DNA sequence: TGTGCCAGTAGTATTGGTGCAAATGAGCAGTTCTTC. The rearrangement joins TRBV19 to TRBJ2-1, with unresolved D. CDR1 is LNHDA and CDR2 is SQIVND in the germline V gene (reference sequence). This CDR3 spans 12 amino acids. Trimming shortened V by 3 bases and J by 7 bases, and 7 bases separated the two germline ends.

The chain couples TRBV4-1 to TRBJ1-2, with no clear D. Germline loops: CDR1 MGHRA, CDR2 YSYEKL. Trimming left V 0 bases short and J 0 bases short, with 5 bases between. This CDR3 spans 14 amino acids. CDR3 nucleotide sequence: TGCGCCAGCAGCCAAGATCAGACTAACTATGGCTACACCTTC. Its protein product is CASSQDQTNYGYTF.

The chain couples TRBV4-2 to TRBJ2-5, with 10 bases aligning to TRBD1. The CDR3 loop spans 16 amino acids. Germline V gene sequence: CDR1 LGHNA, CDR2 YNFKEQ. The V gene end was trimmed by 3 bases and the J gene end by 5 bases; junction bases not matched to a gene: 9. Here the CDR3 DNA reads TGTGCCAGCAGCCATGATACGGGACAGGGGTCGGAGACCCAGTACTTC. Protein product: CASSHDTGQGSETQYF.

The V and J genes are TRBV5-5 and TRBJ2-5, with unresolved D. The CDR3 covers 12 residues. V was clipped by 3 bases and J by 2 bases, with 5 bases between them. Germline V gene lookup returns CDR1 SGHKS and CDR2 YYEKEE (reference sequence). The CDR3 DNA is TGTGCCAGCAGCTCGTTACAAGAGACCCAGTACTTC. Protein sequence: CASSSLQETQYF.

The J gene is TRBJ2-7, the V gene TRBV28; 7 bases agree with TRBD2. CDR3 length: 13 amino acids. Germline assignment: CDR1 MDHEN and CDR2 SYDVKM. Germline trimming cut 3 bases from V and 6 bases from J; bases unmatched to any gene: 5. CDR3 in DNA: TGTGCCAGCAGTTTCGATGGGAGGGGCGAGCAGTACTTC. This codes for CASSFDGRGEQYF. The full variable domain, rest sourced from reference TRBV28 and TRBJ2-7, is DVKVTQSSRYLVKRTGEKVFLECVQDMDHENMFWYRQDPGLGLRLIYFSYDVKMKEKGDIPEGYSVSREKKERFSLILESASTNQTSMYLCASSFDGRGEQYFGPGTRLTVT.

The chain has TRBV7-8 and TRBJ2-3; the match to TRBD2 covers 7 bases. In germline, CDR1 is SGHVS, CDR2 FQNEAQ. The trim removed 1 base at V and 2 bases at J, leaving 9 bases unmatched. The CDR3 spans 17 residues. This CDR3 reads CASSLGRGSGYTDTQYF. In DNA, the CDR3 is TGTGCCAGCAGCTTAGGCCGTGGTAGCGGGTACACAGATACGCAGTATTTT.

The V and J genes are TRBV6-4 and TRBJ2-3; possible D gene TRBD2, 5 bases. V lost 3 bases and J 0 bases, leaving 22 bases between the germline ends. Germline loops: CDR1 MRHNA, CDR2 SNTAGT. The CDR3 loop spans 19 amino acids. The CDR3 protein is CASSELAPLQWTSTDTQYF. The CDR3 nucleotides are TGTGCCAGCAGTGAACTTGCTCCCCTTCAATGGACTAGCACAGATACGCAGTATTTT.

The chain combines TRBV5-6 with TRBJ2-7; TRBD1 aligns across 7 bases. The CDR3 loop spans 15 amino acids. Germline-derived CDR1 and CDR2 are SGHDT and YYEEEE. Germline trimming cut 0 bases from V and 3 bases from J; bases unmatched to any gene: 6. The CDR3 protein is CASSLASTGNYEQYF. The CDR3 DNA reads as TGTGCCAGCAGCTTGGCCTCGACAGGGAACTACGAGCAGTACTTC.

The chain combines TRBV6-6 with TRBJ1-5; D remains ambiguous. CDR3 length: 15 amino acids. Deletions cut 0 bases from V and 5 bases from J, with 11 bases between. Germline values: CDR1 MNHNY, CDR2 SVGAGI (reference sequence). The DNA of the CDR3 is TGTGCCAGCAGTTACTCTACCAGCGTGTATCAGCCCCAGCATTTT. The encoded protein is CASSYSTSVYQPQHF.

V usage is TRBV4-2 and J usage is TRBJ2-7; D is perhaps TRBD1 or TRBD2 (6 bases each). The CDR3 totals 15 residues. The V and J ends lost 1 base and 2 bases respectively, with 12 bases between them. Germline lookup yields CDR1 LGHNA and CDR2 YNFKEQ. DNA for the CDR3: TGTGCCAGCAGCCAAGTGACCGGGGGCGCCTACGAGCAGTACTTC. It codes for CASSQVTGGAYEQYF.

The rearrangement links TRBV23-1 to TRBJ2-1; the match to TRBD1 covers 10 bases. TRBV23-1 is treated as an ORF (open reading frame) with a function not yet certain. The CDR3 is 14 residues long. V lost 10 bases and J lost 6; bases outside the gene matches: 9. CDR3 nucleotides: TGCGCCAACCCGGGGACAGGGGTAAGCAATGAGCAGTTCTTC. Protein product: CANPGTGVSNEQFF.

The chain combines TRBV9 with TRBJ2-3; TRBD2 aligns across 9 bases. The length of the CDR3 is 15 residues. CDR1 SGDLS and CDR2 YYNGEE come from the germline V gene. J was trimmed by 6 bases and V by 0 bases; bases with no gene match: 5. CDR3 protein: CASSVGGLALDTQYF. CDR3 nucleotides: TGTGCCAGCAGCGTAGGGGGACTAGCCCTGGATACGCAGTATTTT.

The CDR3 sequence: CASSFGQKVSQPQHF. Written as DNA, the CDR3 is TGTGCCAGCAGTTTTGGGCAAAAGGTTAGTCAGCCCCAGCATTTT. This chain connects TRBV28 to TRBJ1-5; D not certain. The CDR3 is 15 amino acids. The germline V gene encodes CDR1 MDHEN and CDR2 SYDVKM. The germline V and J ends were trimmed by 3 bases and 6 bases, with 15 bases remaining between them. Complete variable domain (other parts from reference TRBV28 and TRBJ1-5): DVKVTQSSRYLVKRTGEKVFLECVQDMDHENMFWYRQDPGLGLRLIYFSYDVKMKEKGDIPEGYSVSREKKERFSLILESASTNQTSMYLCASSFGQKVSQPQHFGDGTRLSIL.

The V call is TRBV5-1, the J call TRBJ2-2; 7 nucleotides agree with TRBD1. The germline CDR1 and CDR2 sequences are SGHRS and YFSETQ. The CDR3 runs to 16 residues. Trimming took 0 bases from V and 1 from J; bases not matched to a gene: 3. CDR3 amino acids: CASSLERQGNTGELFF. CDR3 DNA: TGCGCCAGCAGCTTGGAACGACAGGGGAACACCGGGGAGCTGTTTTTT.

The sample holds one count of this clone. This sequence joins TRBV9 and TRBJ2-7; TRBD1 agrees at 8 bases. Per germline, CDR1 SGDLS and CDR2 YYNGEE. This CDR3 has 15 amino acids. The junction had 9 bases not matched to a gene; V was cut back by 0 bases and J by 7 bases. CDR3 in amino acids: CASSVGGQGGGEQYF. For the CDR3, the DNA is TGTGCCAGCAGCGTAGGCGGACAGGGAGGTGGGGAGCAGTACTTC.

The rearrangement joins TRBV21-1 to TRBJ2-1. TRBV21-1 is assigned pseudogene status. The CDR3 has 18 amino acids. The CDR3 region is CASSKEVLGEGPYNEQFF. The CDR3 nucleotides are TGTGCCAGCAGCAAAGAGGTGTTGGGGGAAGGTCCCTACAATGAGCAGTTCTTC.

The rearrangement joins TRBV14 to TRBJ2-1, with TRBD2 identical over 12 bases. CDR1 and CDR2 (germline): SGHDN, FVKESK. The junction had 4 bases not matched to a gene; V was cut back by 5 bases and J by 2 bases. CDR3 size: 16 residues. The CDR3 sequence is CASSTGTSGPYNEQFF. CDR3 bases: TGTGCCAGCAGCACGGGGACTAGCGGGCCCTACAATGAGCAGTTCTTC.

V usage is TRBV9 and J usage is TRBJ2-7, with a tentative D call TRBD2 (6 bases). The CDR3 runs 15 residues. Trimming stripped 2 bases from V and 4 bases from J, with 16 bases between. Germline values: CDR1 SGDLS, CDR2 YYNGEE. CDR3: CASSVATGTGYEQYF. The DNA of the CDR3 is TGTGCCAGCAGCGTCGCCACTGGGACTGGTTACGAGCAGTACTTC.

J is TRBJ2-5 and V is TRBV19; TRBD1 matches at 10 bases. The germline gives CDR1 LNHDA, CDR2 SQIVND (reference sequence). Trimming removed 4 bases from V and 5 bases from J; junction bases left unmatched: 10. This CDR3 has 16 amino acids. In nucleotides, the CDR3 is TGTGCCAGTAGTAAACTAGACAGGGGGCTATCGGAGACCCAGTACTTC. It translates to CASSKLDRGLSETQYF.